This TCR beta chain was obtained from a study of radiotherapy plus CTLA-4 blockade in lung cancer. CDR3 length equals 16 residues. The germline V gene encodes CDR1 KGHSH and CDR2 LQKENI. V shed 3 bases and J 2 bases; nucleotides not matched to a gene: 9. The repertoire was sequenced with immunoSEQ multiplex PCR; TCRdb's copy has only in-frame clones and lacks some. This sample has about 77,000 clones, with roughly 74% found just once. Each patient with chemo-refractory metastatic non-small-cell lung cancer was treated with focal radiation plus CTLA-4 blockade using ipilimumab. This TCR was sampled from a human donor with non-small cell lung cancer whose response to radiotherapy plus ipilimumab could not be evaluated. The rearrangement uses TRBV18 and TRBJ2-7, with 8 bases fitting TRBD1. The specimen comprised peripheral blood, sampled from a patient treated with radiotherapy plus ipilimumab. For the CDR3, the DNA is TGTGCCAGCTCACCCGAGACAGGGGCCCAACCCTACGAGCAGTACTTC. This encodes CASSPETGAQPYEQYF.